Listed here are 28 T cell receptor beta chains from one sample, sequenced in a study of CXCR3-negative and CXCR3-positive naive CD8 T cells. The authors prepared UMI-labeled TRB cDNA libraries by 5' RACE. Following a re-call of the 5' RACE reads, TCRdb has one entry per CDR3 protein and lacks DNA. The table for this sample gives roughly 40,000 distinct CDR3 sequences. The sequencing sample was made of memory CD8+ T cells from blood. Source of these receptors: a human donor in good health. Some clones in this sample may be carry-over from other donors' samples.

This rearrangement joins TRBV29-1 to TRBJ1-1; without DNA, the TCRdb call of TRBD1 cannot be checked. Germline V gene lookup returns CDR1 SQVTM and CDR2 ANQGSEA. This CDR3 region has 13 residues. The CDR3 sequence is CSVVPGQGTEAFF. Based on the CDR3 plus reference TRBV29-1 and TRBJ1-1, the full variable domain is SAVISQKPSRDICQRGTSLTIQCQVDSQVTMMFWYRQQPGQSLTLIATANQGSEATYESGFVIDKFPISRPNLTFSTLTVSNMSPEDSSIYLCSVVPGQGTEAFFGQGTRLTVV.

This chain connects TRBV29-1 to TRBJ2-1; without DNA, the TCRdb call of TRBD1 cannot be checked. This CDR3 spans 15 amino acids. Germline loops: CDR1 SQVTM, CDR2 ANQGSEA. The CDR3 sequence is CSVDGQGDYRDEQFF.

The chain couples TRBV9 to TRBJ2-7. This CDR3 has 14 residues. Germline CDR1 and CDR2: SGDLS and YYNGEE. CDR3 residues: CASSVATGDYEQYF.

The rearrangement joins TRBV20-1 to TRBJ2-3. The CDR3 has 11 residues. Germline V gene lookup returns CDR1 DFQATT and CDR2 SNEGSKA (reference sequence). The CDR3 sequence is CSAILEDTQYF.

The CDR3 is CASSLAGDYEQYF. The rearrangement links TRBV7-2 to TRBJ2-7. CDR3 length equals 13 residues. The germline V gene has CDR1 SGHTA and CDR2 FQGNSA.

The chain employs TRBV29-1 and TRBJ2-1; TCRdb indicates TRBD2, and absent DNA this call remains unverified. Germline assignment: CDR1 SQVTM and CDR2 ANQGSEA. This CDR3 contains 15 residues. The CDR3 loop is CSVEAAGLENNEQFF.

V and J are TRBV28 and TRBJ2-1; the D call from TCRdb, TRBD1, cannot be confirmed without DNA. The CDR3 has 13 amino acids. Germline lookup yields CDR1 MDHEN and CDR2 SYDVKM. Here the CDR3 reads CASSHRGPNEQFF.

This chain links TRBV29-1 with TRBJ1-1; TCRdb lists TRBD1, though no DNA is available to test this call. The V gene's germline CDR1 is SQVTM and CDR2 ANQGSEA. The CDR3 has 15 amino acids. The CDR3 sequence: CSAYGTGYRDTEAFF.

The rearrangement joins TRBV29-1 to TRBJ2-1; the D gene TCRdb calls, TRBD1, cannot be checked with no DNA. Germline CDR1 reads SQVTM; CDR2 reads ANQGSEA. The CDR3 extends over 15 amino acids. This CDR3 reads CSVEEGRPPGNEQFF.

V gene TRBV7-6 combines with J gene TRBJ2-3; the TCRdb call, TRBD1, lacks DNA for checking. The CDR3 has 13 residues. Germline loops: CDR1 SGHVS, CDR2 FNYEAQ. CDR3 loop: CASRYRGTDTQYF.

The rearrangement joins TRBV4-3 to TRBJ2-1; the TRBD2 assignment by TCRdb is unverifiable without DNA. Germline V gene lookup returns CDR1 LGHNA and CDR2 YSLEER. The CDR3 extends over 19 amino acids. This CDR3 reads CASSQQTSGGFSSYNEQFF.

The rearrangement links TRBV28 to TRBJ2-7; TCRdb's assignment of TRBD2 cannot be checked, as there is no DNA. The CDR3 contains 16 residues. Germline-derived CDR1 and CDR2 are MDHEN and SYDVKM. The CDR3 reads CASSPLQGPHYSEQYF. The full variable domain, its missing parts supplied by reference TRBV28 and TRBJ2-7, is DVKVTQSSRYLVKRTGEKVFLECVQDMDHENMFWYRQDPGLGLRLIYFSYDVKMKEKGDIPEGYSVSREKKERFSLILESASTNQTSMYLCASSPLQGPHYSEQYFGPGTRLTVT.

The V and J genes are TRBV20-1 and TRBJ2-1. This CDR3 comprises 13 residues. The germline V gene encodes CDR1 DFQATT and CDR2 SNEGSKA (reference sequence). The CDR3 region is CSASAGSYNEQFF.

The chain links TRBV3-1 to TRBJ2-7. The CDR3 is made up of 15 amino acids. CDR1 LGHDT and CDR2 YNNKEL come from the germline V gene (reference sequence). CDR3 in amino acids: CASSQDLGRYYEQYF.

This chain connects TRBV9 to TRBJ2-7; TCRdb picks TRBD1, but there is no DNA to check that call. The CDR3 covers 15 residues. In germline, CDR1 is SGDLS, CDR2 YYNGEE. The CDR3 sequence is CASSVGQASSYEQYF. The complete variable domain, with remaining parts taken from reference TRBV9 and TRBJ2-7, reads DSGVTQTPKHLITATGQRVTLRCSPRSGDLSVYWYQQSLDQGLQFLIQYYNGEERAKGNILERFSAQQFPDLHSELNLSSLELGDSALYFCASSVGQASSYEQYFGPGTRLTVT.

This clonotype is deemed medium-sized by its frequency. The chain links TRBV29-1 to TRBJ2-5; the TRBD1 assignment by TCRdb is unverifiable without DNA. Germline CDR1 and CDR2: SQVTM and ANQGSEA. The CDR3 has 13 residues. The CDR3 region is CSVDPGNRETQYF.

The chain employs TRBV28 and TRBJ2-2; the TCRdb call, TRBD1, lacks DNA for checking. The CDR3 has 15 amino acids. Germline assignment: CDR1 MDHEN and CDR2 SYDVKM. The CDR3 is CASTPGVTPVGELFF.

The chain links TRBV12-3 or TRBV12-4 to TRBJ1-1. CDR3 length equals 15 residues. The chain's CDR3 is CASSLVWNSDAEAFF.

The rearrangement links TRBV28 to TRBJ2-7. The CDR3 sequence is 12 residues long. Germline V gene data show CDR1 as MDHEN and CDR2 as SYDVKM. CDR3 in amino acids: CASSLPTYEQYF.

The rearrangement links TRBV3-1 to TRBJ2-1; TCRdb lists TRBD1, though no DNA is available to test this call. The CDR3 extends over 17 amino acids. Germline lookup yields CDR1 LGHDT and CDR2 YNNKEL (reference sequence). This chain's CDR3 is CASSHPATGTIANEQFF.

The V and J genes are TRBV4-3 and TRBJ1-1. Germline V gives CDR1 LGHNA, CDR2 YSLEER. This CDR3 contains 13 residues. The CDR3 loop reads CASSQEQETEAFF.

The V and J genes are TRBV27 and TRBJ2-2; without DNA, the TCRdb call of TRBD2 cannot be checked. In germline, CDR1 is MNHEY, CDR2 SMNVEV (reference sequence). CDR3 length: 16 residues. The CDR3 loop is CASSSGVAGNTGELFF.

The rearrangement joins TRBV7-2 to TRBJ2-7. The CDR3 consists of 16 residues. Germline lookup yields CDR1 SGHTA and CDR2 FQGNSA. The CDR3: CASSQTAPIIRVEQYF.

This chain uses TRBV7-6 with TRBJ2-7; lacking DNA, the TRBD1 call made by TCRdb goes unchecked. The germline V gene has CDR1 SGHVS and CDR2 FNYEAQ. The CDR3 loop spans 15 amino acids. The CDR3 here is CASSWDRERYHEQYF.

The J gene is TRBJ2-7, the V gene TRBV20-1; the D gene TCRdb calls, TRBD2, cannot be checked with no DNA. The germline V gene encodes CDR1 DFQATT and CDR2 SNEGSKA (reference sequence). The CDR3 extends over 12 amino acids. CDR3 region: CSARFEGYEQYF.

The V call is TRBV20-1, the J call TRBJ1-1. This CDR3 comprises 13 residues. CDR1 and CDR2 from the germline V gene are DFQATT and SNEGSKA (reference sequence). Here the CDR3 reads CSARELGNTEAFF.

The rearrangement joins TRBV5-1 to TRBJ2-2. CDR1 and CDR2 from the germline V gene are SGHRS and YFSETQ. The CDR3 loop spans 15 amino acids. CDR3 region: CASSGDNSNTGELFF.

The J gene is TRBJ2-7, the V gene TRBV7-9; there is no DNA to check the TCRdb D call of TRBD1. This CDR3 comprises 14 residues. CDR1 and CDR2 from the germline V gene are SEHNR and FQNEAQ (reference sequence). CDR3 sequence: CASSSGTGFYEQYF.